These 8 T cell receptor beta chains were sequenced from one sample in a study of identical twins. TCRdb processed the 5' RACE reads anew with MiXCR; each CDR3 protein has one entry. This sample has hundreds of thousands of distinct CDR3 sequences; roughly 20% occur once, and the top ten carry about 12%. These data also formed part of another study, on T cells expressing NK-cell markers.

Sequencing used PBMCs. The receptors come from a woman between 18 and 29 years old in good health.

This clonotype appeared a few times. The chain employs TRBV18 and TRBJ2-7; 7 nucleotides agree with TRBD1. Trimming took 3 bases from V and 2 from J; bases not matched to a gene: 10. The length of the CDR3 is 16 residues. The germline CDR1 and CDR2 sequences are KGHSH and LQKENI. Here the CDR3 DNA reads TGTGCCAGCTCACCCCGCACAGGGGCCTCCGCCTACGAGCAGTACTTC. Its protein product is CASSPRTGASAYEQYF.

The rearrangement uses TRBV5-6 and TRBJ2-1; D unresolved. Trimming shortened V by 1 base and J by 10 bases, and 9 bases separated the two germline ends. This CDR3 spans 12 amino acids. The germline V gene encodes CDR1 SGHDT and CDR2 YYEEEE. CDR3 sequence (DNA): TGTGCCAGCAGCTTGATGCTTGGGGAGCAGTTCTTC. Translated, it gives CASSLMLGEQFF.

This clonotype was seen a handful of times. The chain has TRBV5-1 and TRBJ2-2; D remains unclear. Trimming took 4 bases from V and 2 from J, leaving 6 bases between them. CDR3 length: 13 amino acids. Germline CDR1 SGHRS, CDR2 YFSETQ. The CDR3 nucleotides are TGCGCCAGCAGCACCGCCAACACCGGGGAGCTGTTTTTT. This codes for CASSTANTGELFF.

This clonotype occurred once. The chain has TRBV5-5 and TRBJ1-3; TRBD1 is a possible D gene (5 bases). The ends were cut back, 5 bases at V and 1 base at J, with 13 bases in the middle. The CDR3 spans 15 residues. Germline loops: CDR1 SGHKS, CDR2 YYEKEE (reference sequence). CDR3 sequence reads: CASRALGQSGNTIYF. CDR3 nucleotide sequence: TGTGCCAGCAGGGCGCTGGGGCAGTCTGGAAACACCATATATTTT. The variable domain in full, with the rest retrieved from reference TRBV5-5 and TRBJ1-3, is DAGVTQSPTHLIKTRGQQVTLRCSPISGHKSVSWYQQVLGQGPQFIFQYYEKEERGRGNFPDRFSARQFPNYSSELNVNALLLGDSALYLCASRALGQSGNTIYFGEGSWLTVV.

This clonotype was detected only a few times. The CDR3 here is CASSLGSWSYNEQFF. CDR3 sequence (DNA): TGTGCCAGCAGCTTAGGGAGCTGGTCCTACAATGAGCAGTTCTTC. The rearrangement joins TRBV7-8 to TRBJ2-1; D gene unclear. The CDR3 spans 15 residues. Germline CDR1 is SGHVS and CDR2 is FQNEAQ. The ends were cut back, 1 base at V and 1 base at J, with 8 bases in the middle.

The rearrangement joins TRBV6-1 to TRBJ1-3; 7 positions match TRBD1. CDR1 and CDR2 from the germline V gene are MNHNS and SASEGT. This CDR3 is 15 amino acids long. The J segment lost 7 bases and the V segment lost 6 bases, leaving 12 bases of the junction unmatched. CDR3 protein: CASRLGTARFNTIYF. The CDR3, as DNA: TGTGCCAGCAGGCTCGGGACAGCTCGCTTCAACACCATATATTTT.

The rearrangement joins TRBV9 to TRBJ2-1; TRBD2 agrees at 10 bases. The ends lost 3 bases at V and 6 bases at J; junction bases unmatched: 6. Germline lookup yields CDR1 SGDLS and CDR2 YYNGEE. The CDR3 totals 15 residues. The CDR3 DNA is TGTGCCAGCAGCGCGGTGACTAGCGGGTTCAATGAGCAGTTCTTC. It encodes CASSAVTSGFNEQFF.

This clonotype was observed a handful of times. The CDR3 here is CASSYEGNEAFF. CDR3 DNA sequence: TGTGCCAGCAGTTACGAGGGGAACGAAGCTTTCTTT. The rearrangement links TRBV6-5 to TRBJ1-1; maybe TRBD1 (5 bases). CDR3 size: 12 residues. Trimming removed 2 bases at V and 8 bases at J, with 9 bases between. The germline V gene encodes CDR1 MNHEY and CDR2 SVGAGI.